This T cell receptor (beta chain) derives from a study of blood T cells in healthy people across ages (dated by TCRdb to about 2015). About the investigation overall: Template switching captured roughly one uniquely barcoded TCR beta cDNA molecule per two T cells in model experiments. To avoid experimental bias, donors of different ages were distributed randomly across sequencing lanes. Four age groups were formed from the donors: young (average approximately 15 years), middle-aged (more than 35), aged (roughly 58) and long-lived (roughly 81). Age-related changes in TCR beta repertoire diversity were measured in the study by deep sequencing normalized with unique cDNA molecular identifiers. The study analyzed two additional independent replicas of 1 million unique cDNA reads from the same blood draw for two donors, one aged 18 to 30 and one aged 80 or older.

Overall study results and their limits: Since profiling was done on bulk unsorted PBMCs, naive and antigen-experienced compartments could not be conclusively compared. Compared with the aged group, the long-lived group had more naive CD4+ T cells, fewer expanded clones and increased TCR diversity, a pattern suggesting age selection. Total diversity estimates from one million sequenced T cells were considered lower bounds and underestimates. As age increased, observed TCR beta diversity per million T cells dropped in a roughly linear way, and a significant reduction was already evident by age about 36. There was a strong correlation between observed TCR beta diversity and the percentage of naive T cells measured by flow cytometry. Donor CMV infection status was unknown, potentially confounding age-related changes in expanded clonotypes.

CDR1 and CDR2 were assigned from the germline V gene as SGDLS and YYNGEE. The CDR3 starts with the cysteine, ends with the phenylalanine, and has 12 residues. The CDR3 DNA has 36 bases and is translated from base 1. V is reduced by 0 bases and J by 6 bases, leaving a spacing of 3 bases between them. Library construction relied on 5' RACE. Instrument on record: Illumina HiSeq 2500. The second PCR ran for about 6 to 11 cycles and used a J-beta primer mix along with a sample-barcoded 5' primer. Each TCR beta cDNA molecule received a unique molecular identifier from a template-switch 5' adaptor carrying 12 random nucleotides. Each sample yielded at least 3 million CDR3-containing paired-end reads. First-strand cDNA was synthesized from all RNA with the Mint cDNA synthesis kit, primed by a TRBC-specific oligonucleotide. Following uracil-DNA glycosylase treatment, all cDNA underwent a first 18-cycle PCR with the universal primers M1SS and BC2_uni_R. The source study handled its data this way. Each sample was normalized by randomly selecting 1 million high-quality reads, each carrying a distinct molecular identifier. Reads with shared molecular identifiers were discarded instead of being binned into consensus sequences. MiTCR, run with a Q25 quality threshold and the strictest error-elimination algorithm, handled CDR3 identification, clonotype clustering and error correction. Lower-bound total TCR beta diversity was estimated with a nonparametric unseen species model using Euler transformation. In-frame beta chains were kept once TCRdb had trimmed the public reads at Q25 with fastp and called clones with MiXCR. Every entry covers one CDR3 protein and lists the most common genes and DNA from its rows. TCRdb, not the authors, supplied the V and J calls. Within this sample are 720,000 or so distinct CDR3 sequences, with approximately 40% of them counted one time only. The top ten constitute 30% of the sample.

There are many counts of this clonotype. Its recognized antigen is unknown. Per-nucleotide qualities are absent, and no much larger clonotype sits a single base away. The 39 donors, aged roughly 6 to 95 years, were systemically healthy Caucasian individuals from Russia. Each donor gave around 9.8 milliliters of peripheral blood, collected into EDTA-treated Vacutainer tubes. PBMCs were isolated by Ficoll-Paque density-gradient centrifugation, with at least 7 million obtained per sample. Total RNA was extracted from PBMCs with Trizol reagent, with at least 5 micrograms obtained per sample. For every donor, flow cytometry on a PBMC aliquot measured the percentage of naive CD45RAhigh/CD27high T cells.

The rearrangement joined TRBV9 to TRBJ2-2, with the D segment identity uncertain. The receptor was isolated from an elderly man in good health. The sequencing sample was made of blood. Read as DNA, the sequence is TGTGCCAGCAGCGTAGATTCCGGGGAGCTGTTTTTT. The resulting protein is CASSVDSGELFF.